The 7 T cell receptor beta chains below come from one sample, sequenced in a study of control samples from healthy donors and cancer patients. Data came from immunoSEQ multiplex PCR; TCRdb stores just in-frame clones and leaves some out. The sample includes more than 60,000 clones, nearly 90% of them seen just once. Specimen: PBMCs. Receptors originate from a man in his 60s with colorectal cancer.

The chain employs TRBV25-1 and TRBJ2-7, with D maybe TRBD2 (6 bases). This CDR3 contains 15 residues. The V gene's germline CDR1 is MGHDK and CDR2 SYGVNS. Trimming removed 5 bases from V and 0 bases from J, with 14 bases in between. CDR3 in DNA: TGTGCCAGCAGTCCCCGACGGGAGAGCTCCTACGAGCAGTACTTC. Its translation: CASSPRRESSYEQYF.

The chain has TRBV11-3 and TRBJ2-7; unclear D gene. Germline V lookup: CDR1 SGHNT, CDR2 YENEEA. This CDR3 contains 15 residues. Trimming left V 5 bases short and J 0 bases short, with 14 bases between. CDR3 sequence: CASSDQLLSSYEQYF. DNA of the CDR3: TGTGCCAGCAGCGACCAGCTTCTCAGCTCCTACGAGCAGTACTTC.

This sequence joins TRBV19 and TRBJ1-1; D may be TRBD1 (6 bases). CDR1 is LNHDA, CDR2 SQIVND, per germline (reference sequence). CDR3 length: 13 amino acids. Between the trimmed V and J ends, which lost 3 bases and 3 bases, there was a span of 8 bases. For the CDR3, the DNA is TGTGCCAGTAGTATTACAGGGTACACTGAAGCTTTCTTT. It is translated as CASSITGYTEAFF.

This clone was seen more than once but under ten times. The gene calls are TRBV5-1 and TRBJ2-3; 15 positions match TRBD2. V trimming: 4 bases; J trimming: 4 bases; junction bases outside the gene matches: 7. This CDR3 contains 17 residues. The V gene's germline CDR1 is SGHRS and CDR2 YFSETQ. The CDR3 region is CASSLGLAGGRSDTQYF. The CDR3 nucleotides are TGCGCCAGCAGCCTAGGACTAGCGGGGGGGAGGTCAGATACGCAGTATTTT.

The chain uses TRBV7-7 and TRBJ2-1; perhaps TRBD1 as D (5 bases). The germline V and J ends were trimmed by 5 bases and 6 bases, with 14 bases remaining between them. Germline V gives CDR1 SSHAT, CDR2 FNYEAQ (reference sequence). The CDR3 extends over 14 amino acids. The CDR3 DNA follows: TGTGCCAGCAGCCAGGGCCTAGAGTTCAATGAGCAGTTCTTC. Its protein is CASSQGLEFNEQFF. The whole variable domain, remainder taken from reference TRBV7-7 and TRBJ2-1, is GAGVSQSPRYKVTKRGQDVTLRCDPISSHATLYWYQQALGQGPEFLTYFNYEAQPDKSGLPSDRFSAERPEGSISTLTIQRTEQRDSAMYRCASSQGLEFNEQFFGPGTRLTVL.

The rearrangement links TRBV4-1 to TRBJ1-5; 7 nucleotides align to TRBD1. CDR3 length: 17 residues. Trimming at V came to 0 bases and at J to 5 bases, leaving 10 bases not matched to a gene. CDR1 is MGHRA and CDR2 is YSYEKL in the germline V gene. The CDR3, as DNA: TGCGCCAGCAGCCAAGATTTTGGGACAGAGGCTGATCAGCCCCAGCATTTT. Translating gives CASSQDFGTEADQPQHF.

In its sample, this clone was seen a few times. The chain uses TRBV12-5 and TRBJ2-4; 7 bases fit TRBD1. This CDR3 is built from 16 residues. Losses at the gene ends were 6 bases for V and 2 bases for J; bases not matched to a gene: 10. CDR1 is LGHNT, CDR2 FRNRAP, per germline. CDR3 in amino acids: CASGSEGGLSKNIQYF. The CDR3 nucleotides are TGTGCTAGTGGGTCCGAAGGGGGCTTGTCCAAAAACATTCAGTACTTC.